These 2 T cell receptor beta chains originate from one sample sequenced in a study of memory CD4+ T cells and cytomegalovirus serostatus. The sort gate was single viable CD3+CD4+CD8-CD45RO+ cells for memory CD4+ T cells. Measured with immunoSEQ multiplex PCR; TCRdb has only the in-frame clones, and not every one. The sample lists about 58,000 clones; roughly 84% were seen once. Sequencing was carried out using memory CD4+ T cells from blood. Receptor source: an adult in good health and CMV-seronegative. Some clones in this sample may be carry-over from other donors' samples.

The chain uses TRBV2 and TRBJ2-1; D is possibly TRBD2 (6 bases). This CDR3 has 10 amino acids. V was pared by 8 bases and J by 15 bases, with 14 bases between. CDR1 is SNHLY, CDR2 FYNNEI, per germline. The CDR3 region has the DNA TGTGCCAGCGGGAGGCAGTTGGCGTTCTTC. Residues: CASGRQLAFF.

V usage is TRBV5-8 and J usage is TRBJ1-2, with D perhaps TRBD1 (6 bases). This CDR3 has 16 residues. Trimming removed 0 bases at V and 3 bases at J, with 15 bases between. Germline loops: CDR1 SGHTS, CDR2 YDEGEE. CDR3 residues: CASSLEGGPRDYGYTF. CDR3 DNA sequence: TGTGCCAGCAGCTTGGAGGGGGGGCCTAGGGACTATGGCTACACCTTC.